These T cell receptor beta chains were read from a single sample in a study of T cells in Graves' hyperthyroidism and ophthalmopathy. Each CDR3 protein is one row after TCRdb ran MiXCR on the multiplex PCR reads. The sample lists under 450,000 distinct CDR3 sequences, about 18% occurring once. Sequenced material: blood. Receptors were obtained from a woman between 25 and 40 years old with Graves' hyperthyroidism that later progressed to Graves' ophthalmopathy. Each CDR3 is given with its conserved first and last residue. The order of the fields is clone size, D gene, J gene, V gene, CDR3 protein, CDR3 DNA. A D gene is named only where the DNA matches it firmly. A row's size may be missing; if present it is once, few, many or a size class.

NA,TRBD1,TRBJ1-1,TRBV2,CASSGQGGVAEAFF,TGTGCCAGCAGTGGACAGGGGGGTGTTGCTGAAGCTTTCTTT
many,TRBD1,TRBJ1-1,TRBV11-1,CASSNDRGHLNTEAFF,TGTGCCAGCAGCAATGACAGGGGGCATTTGAACACTGAAGCTTTCTTT
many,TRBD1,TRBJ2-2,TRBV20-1,CSANRQGSTGELFF,TGCAGTGCTAATAGACAGGGCAGCACCGGGGAGCTGTTTTTT
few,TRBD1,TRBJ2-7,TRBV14,CASSPGQFYEQYF,TGTGCCAGCAGCCCGGGACAGTTCTACGAGCAGTACTTC
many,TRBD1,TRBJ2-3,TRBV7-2,CASGQGPSTDTQYF,TGTGCCAGCGGACAGGGACCAAGTACAGATACGCAGTATTTT
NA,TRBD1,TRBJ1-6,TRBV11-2,CASSQDRVRSPLHF,TGTGCCAGCAGCCAAGACAGGGTTCGGTCACCCCTCCACTTT
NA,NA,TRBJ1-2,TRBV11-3,CASSREGGYTF,TGTGCCAGCAGTCGAGAAGGTGGCTACACCTTC
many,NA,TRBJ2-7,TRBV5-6,CASSLVGTTSSYEQYF,TGTGCCAGCAGCTTGGTAGGGACAACGAGCTCCTACGAGCAGTACTTC
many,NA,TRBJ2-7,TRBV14,CASSTTGTTYEQYF,TGTGCCAGCAGCACTACCGGGACAACCTACGAGCAGTACTTC
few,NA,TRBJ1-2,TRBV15,CATSRAGTYGYTF,TGTGCCACCAGCAGAGCAGGGACCTATGGCTACACCTTC
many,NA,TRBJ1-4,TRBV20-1,CSARRDVGGLIDEKLFF,TGCAGTGCTAGGAGGGATGTCGGGGGGCTCATAGATGAAAAACTGTTTTTT
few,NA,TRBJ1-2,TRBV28,CASSLGQVEGYTF,TGTGCCAGCAGTTTAGGGCAGGTAGAAGGCTACACCTTC
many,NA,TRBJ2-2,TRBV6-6,CASSYDSPTGELFF,TGTGCCAGCAGTTACGACTCCCCCACCGGGGAGCTGTTTTTT
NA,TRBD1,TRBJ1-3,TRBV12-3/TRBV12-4,CASSRGQGGGISGNTIYF,TGTGCCAGCAGTAGGGGACAGGGAGGGGGCATCTCTGGAAACACCATATATTTT
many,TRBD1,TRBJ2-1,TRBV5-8,CATRQGSSYNEQFF,TGTGCCACCCGACAGGGCAGCTCCTACAATGAGCAGTTCTTC
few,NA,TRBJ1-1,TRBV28,CASSPAYFRVEAFF,TGTGCCAGCAGCCCCGCGTACTTCAGAGTTGAAGCTTTCTTT
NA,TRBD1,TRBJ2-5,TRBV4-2,CASSQEGQGAQETQYF,TGTGCCAGCAGCCAAGAAGGACAGGGGGCCCAAGAGACCCAGTACTTC
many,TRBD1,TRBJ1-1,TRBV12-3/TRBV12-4,CASSRTLGQATEAFF,TGTGCCAGCAGTCGAACGCTGGGACAGGCAACTGAAGCTTTCTTT
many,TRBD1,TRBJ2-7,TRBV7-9,CASSFSSRDRGPYEQYF,TGTGCCAGCAGCTTCTCAAGCCGGGACAGGGGTCCCTACGAGCAGTACTTC
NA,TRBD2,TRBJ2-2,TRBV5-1,CASSRTSGRGTGELFF,TGCGCCAGCAGCCGGACTAGCGGGAGAGGGACCGGGGAGCTGTTTTTT
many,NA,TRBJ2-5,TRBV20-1,CSALAGAQETQYF,TGCAGTGCCCTCGCAGGGGCCCAAGAGACCCAGTACTTC
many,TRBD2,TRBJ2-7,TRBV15,CATSRVTSGSGEQYF,TGTGCCACCAGCAGAGTAACTAGCGGGAGTGGGGAGCAGTACTTC
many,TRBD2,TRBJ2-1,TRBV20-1,CSAPFLAGGSYNEQFF,TGCAGTGCTCCCTTCTTAGCGGGAGGATCCTACAATGAGCAGTTCTTC
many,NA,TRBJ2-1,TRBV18,CASSPEYSQFF,TGTGCCAGCTCACCTGAGTACAGTCAGTTCTTC
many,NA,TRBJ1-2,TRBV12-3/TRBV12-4,CASSPIAYGYTF,TGTGCCAGCAGCCCTATAGCTTATGGCTACACCTTC
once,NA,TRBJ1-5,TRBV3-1,CASSQGPSGGRQPQHF,TGTGCCAGCAGCCAAGGACCTTCCGGGGGGCGACAGCCCCAGCATTTT
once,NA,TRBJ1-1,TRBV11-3,CASTQPRGNTEAFF,TGTGCCAGCACCCAACCACGAGGAAACACTGAAGCTTTCTTT
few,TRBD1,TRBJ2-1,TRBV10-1,CASSQRWGTGRNEQFF,TGCGCCAGCAGTCAGCGTTGGGGGACAGGGAGGAATGAGCAGTTCTTC
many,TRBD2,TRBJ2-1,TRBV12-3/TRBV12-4,CASSPGTSGGGQFF,TGTGCCAGCAGCCCGGGGACTAGCGGGGGGGGGCAGTTCTTC
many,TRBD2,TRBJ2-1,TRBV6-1,CASSERAGGPYEQFF,TGTGCCAGCAGTGAAAGAGCGGGAGGGCCGTATGAGCAGTTCTTC
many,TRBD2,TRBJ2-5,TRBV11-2,CASSFGLGRETQYF,TGTGCCAGCAGCTTTGGACTAGGTCGGGAGACCCAGTACTTC
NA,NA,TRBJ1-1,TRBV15,CATSRDLTGGAFF,TGTGCCACCAGCAGAGATCTGACGGGGGGAGCTTTCTTT
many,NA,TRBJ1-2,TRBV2,CASSEARGRGYGYTF,TGTGCCAGCAGTGAAGCGAGGGGCAGGGGCTATGGCTACACCTTC
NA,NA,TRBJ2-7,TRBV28,CASSYAGRDNYEQYF,TGTGCCAGCAGTTACGCGGGGAGGGACAACTACGAGCAGTACTTC
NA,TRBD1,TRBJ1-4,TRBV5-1,CASRPDRGRQEKLFF,TGCGCCAGCAGGCCCGACAGGGGGCGGCAGGAAAAACTGTTTTTT
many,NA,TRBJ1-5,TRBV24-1,CATSDCHTPGHNNQPQHF,TGTGCCACCAGTGATTGCCACACCCCGGGACACAACAATCAGCCCCAGCATTTT
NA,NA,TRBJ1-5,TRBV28,CASTWGVGDQPQHF,TGTGCCAGCACCTGGGGGGTTGGCGATCAGCCCCAGCATTTT
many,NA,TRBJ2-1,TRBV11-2,CASSLVGHRAPSYNEQFF,TGTGCCAGCAGCTTAGTGGGGCACAGGGCCCCTTCCTACAATGAGCAGTTCTTC
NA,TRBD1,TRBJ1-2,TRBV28,CASSRGQPYGYTF,TGTGCCAGCAGCAGGGGGCAACCATATGGCTACACCTTC
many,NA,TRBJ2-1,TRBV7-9,CASSSIGGSGNEQFF,TGTGCCAGCAGCTCCATCGGGGGATCGGGGAATGAGCAGTTCTTC
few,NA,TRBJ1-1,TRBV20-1,CSARDLSGVTEAFF,TGCAGTGCTAGAGATTTATCGGGGGTCACTGAAGCTTTCTTT
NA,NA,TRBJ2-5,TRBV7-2,CASAYGTTQETQYF,TGTGCCAGCGCGTACGGGACGACCCAAGAGACCCAGTACTTC
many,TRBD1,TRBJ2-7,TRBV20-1,CSARDHRGYIYEQYF,TGCAGTGCTAGAGATCACAGGGGTTACATCTACGAGCAGTACTTC
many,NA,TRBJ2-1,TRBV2,CASRRDSYNEQFF,TGTGCCAGCAGGCGGGACTCCTACAATGAGCAGTTCTTC
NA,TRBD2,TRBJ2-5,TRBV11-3,CASSLGTSGGRQETQYF,TGTGCCAGCAGCTTAGGGACTAGCGGGGGGAGACAAGAGACCCAGTACTTC
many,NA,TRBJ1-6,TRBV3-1,CASSHQGDNSPLHF,TGTGCCAGCAGCCACCAGGGAGATAATTCACCCCTCCACTTT
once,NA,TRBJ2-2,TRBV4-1,CASSQVGDTGELFF,TGCGCCAGCAGCCAAGTAGGAGACACCGGGGAGCTGTTTTTT
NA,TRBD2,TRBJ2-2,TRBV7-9,CASSRLAAGELFF,TGTGCCAGCAGTCGACTAGCGGCCGGGGAGCTGTTTTTT
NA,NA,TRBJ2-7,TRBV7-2,CASSLSHSYEQYF,TGTGCCAGCAGCTTAAGCCACTCCTACGAGCAGTACTTC
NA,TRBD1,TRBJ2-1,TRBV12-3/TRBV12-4,CASSSTGTGAYNEQFF,TGTGCCAGCAGTTCCACCGGGACAGGGGCTTACAATGAGCAGTTCTTC
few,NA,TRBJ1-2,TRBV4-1,CASSQSTGFYGYTF,TGCGCCAGCAGCCAATCTACAGGGTTCTATGGCTACACCTTC
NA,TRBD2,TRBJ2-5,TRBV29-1,CSVEGLAGETQYF,TGCAGCGTTGAAGGACTAGCGGGAGAGACCCAGTACTTC
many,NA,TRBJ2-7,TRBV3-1,CASSQGMGRRNSYEQYF,TGTGCCAGCAGCCAAGGAATGGGGCGCCGGAACTCCTACGAGCAGTACTTC
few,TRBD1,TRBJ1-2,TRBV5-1,CASSLIAGQGDGYTF,TGCGCCAGCAGCTTGATTGCAGGACAGGGCGATGGCTACACCTTC
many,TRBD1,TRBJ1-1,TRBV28,CASSTSGTGYWNTEAFF,TGTGCCAGCAGTACGAGCGGGACAGGGTATTGGAACACTGAAGCTTTCTTT
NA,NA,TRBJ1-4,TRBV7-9,CASSLRQRPKKLFF,TGTGCCAGCAGCTTAAGACAGCGCCCTAAAAAACTGTTTTTT
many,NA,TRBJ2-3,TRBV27,CASRLGAGTDTQYF,TGTGCCAGCAGGTTAGGGGCCGGCACAGATACGCAGTATTTT
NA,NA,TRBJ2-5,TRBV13,CASSLDAGQYEETQYF,TGTGCCAGCAGCTTAGACGCAGGGCAGTACGAAGAGACCCAGTACTTC
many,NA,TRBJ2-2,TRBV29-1,CSVEGSTGELFF,TGCAGCGTTGAGGGGTCGACCGGGGAGCTGTTTTTT
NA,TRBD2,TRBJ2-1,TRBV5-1,CASSLASGTTLNEQFF,TGCGCCAGCAGCTTGGCCAGCGGGACCACCCTCAATGAGCAGTTCTTC